The sequence of this TCR beta chain was determined in a study of metastatic and nonmetastatic thyroid tumors. Study-wide context: Repertoires from malignant and benign thyroid patients were compared across blood and tumor or nodule tissue.

Relative to its sample, this clone is medium-sized. In the original processing: CDR3 was compared across clinicopathological groups, and the resulting differences were used to build a distant-metastasis classifier for papillary thyroid cancer. TCRdb redid the clone calls on the PCR reads using MiXCR. None of the V and J calls come from the authors' own analysis; TCRdb made them. The sample carries 8,000 to 8,500 clones, roughly two fifths recorded once. This CDR3 is built from 12 residues. V was cut by 4 bases and J by 10 bases, with 14 bases left in between. CDR1 is SGHKS, CDR2 YYEKEE, per germline (reference sequence). Every patient was untreated before thyroid surgery.

The sequenced sample was tumor tissue. The chain links TRBV5-5 to TRBJ1-1, with unresolved D. The origin of this receptor is a male donor with papillary thyroid cancer or a benign thyroid nodule (not recorded which). Some clones in this sample may be carry-over from other donors' samples. CDR3 in amino acids: CASSPNVSPAFF. The CDR3 DNA follows: TGTGCCAGCAGCCCCAACGTGAGTCCAGCTTTCTTT. Combining the CDR3 with reference TRBV5-5 and TRBJ1-1 gives the whole variable domain DAGVTQSPTHLIKTRGQQVTLRCSPISGHKSVSWYQQVLGQGPQFIFQYYEKEERGRGNFPDRFSARQFPNYSSELNVNALLLGDSALYLCASSPNVSPAFFGQGTRLTVV.